Presented here are 24 T cell receptor beta chains from one specimen sequenced in a study of cytomegalovirus exposure and HLA in healthy donors. Vbeta (60) and Jbeta (13) primers were used in the PCR. Produced via immunoSEQ multiplex PCR; TCRdb's table is partial and in-frame only. The sample includes 130,000 to 150,000 clones, approximately 72% of them seen just once. Sequencing input: PBMCs. Receptor source: a middle-aged man in good health and CMV-seronegative.

V and J are TRBV7-7 and TRBJ2-5; 7 bases fit TRBD1. The CDR3 runs 14 residues. Germline loops: CDR1 SSHAT, CDR2 FNYEAQ (reference sequence). V shed 6 bases and J 4 bases; nucleotides not matched to a gene: 8. CDR3 DNA: TGTGCCAGCAGTCGACAGGGCTTGGCAGAGACCCAGTACTTC. Amino acid sequence: CASSRQGLAETQYF.

The gene calls are TRBV5-1 and TRBJ2-2, with TRBD1 matching over 9 bases. The germline V gene has CDR1 SGHRS and CDR2 YFSETQ. V shed 3 bases and J 1 base; nucleotides not matched to a gene: 10. This CDR3 region has 18 residues. CDR3 in amino acids: CASSSNPGQGRNTGELFF. The CDR3 DNA sequence: TGCGCCAGCAGCTCGAATCCGGGACAGGGCCGGAACACCGGGGAGCTGTTTTTT.

The rearrangement links TRBV20-1 to TRBJ1-4; TRBD1 might be the D (5 bases). CDR1 is DFQATT, CDR2 SNEGSKA, per germline (reference sequence). V gave up 6 bases and J gave up 13 bases, with 15 bases separating them. This CDR3 contains 11 residues. The CDR3 nucleotides are TGCAGTGCCCGGGGGGGACCCCTACTGTTTTTT. This encodes CSARGGPLLFF.

There are a few counts of this clone. CDR3 protein: CASSFSGGAGYGYTF. CDR3 nucleotides: TGTGCCAGCAGTTTTTCGGGGGGCGCGGGCTATGGCTACACCTTC. The genes are TRBV28 and TRBJ1-2, with D tentatively TRBD1 (6 bases). This CDR3 has 15 amino acids. V was clipped by 3 bases and J by 4 bases, with 15 bases between them. Germline V CDR1 and CDR2: MDHEN, SYDVKM.

The rearrangement uses TRBV28 and TRBJ2-7; maybe TRBD2 (5 bases). The germline V and J ends were trimmed by 3 bases and 2 bases, with 17 bases remaining between them. This CDR3 spans 16 amino acids. Germline CDR1 is MDHEN and CDR2 is SYDVKM. The CDR3 sequence: CASSFLSGTVPYEQYF. The CDR3 DNA reads as TGTGCCAGCAGTTTTCTCAGCGGAACGGTCCCCTACGAGCAGTACTTC.

The chain combines TRBV7-2 with TRBJ2-3; 7 bases agree with TRBD1. The V gene's germline CDR1 is SGHTA and CDR2 FQGNSA. The CDR3 covers 16 residues. V lost 1 base and J lost 0; bases outside the gene matches: 4. CDR3 sequence (DNA): TGTGCCAGCAGCTTAGAACGGGACAGTAGCACAGATACGCAGTATTTT. Its translation: CASSLERDSSTDTQYF.

The chain links TRBV28 to TRBJ2-4; weak D call: TRBD2 (7 bases). This CDR3 contains 17 residues. CDR1 is MDHEN and CDR2 is SYDVKM in the germline V gene. Trimming left V 2 bases short and J 7 bases short, with 21 bases between. The CDR3 DNA reads TGTGCCAGCAGTTTACAACAGGGCCGTCCCGGGGGGAACATTCAGTACTTC. Residues: CASSLQQGRPGGNIQYF.

This clone was found a few times. It is unclear where the CDR3 begins or ends on the DNA, so no DNA is shown, and the CDR3 is as TCRdb lists it. V is TRBV27 and J is TRBJ2-1; the table's D call, TRBD2, has no DNA check behind it. The CDR3 is 20 amino acids in total, end residues counted. Looked up from germline, CDR1 is MNHEY and CDR2 is SMNVEV (reference sequence). CDR3 residues: CASSFFGQGLTSGRDDEQFF.

V and J are TRBV5-6 and TRBJ2-1, with D possibly TRBD2 on 6 matching bases. This CDR3 has 13 amino acids. Germline-derived CDR1 and CDR2 are SGHDT and YYEEEE. The V end was cut by 1 base, the J end by 15 bases, with 17 bases between. The CDR3 coding sequence is TGTGCCAGCAGCTTGACTAGCACGGCACTTACGTTCTTC. This translates into CASSLTSTALTFF.

This clone was seen only a few times. The chain links TRBV4-2 to TRBJ2-2; a weak D match, TRBD1 (5 bases). The CDR3 extends over 17 amino acids. Looked up from germline, CDR1 is LGHNA and CDR2 is YNFKEQ. The germline V and J ends were trimmed by 0 bases and 0 bases, with 11 bases remaining between them. The CDR3 bases are TGTGCCAGCAGCCAAGATCTGGGGCATTCGAACACCGGGGAGCTGTTTTTT. Its translation: CASSQDLGHSNTGELFF.

The gene calls are TRBV7-9 and TRBJ1-1, with D uncertain. CDR3 length equals 14 residues. Germline CDR1 reads SEHNR; CDR2 reads FQNEAQ (reference sequence). Deletions cut 3 bases from V and 5 bases from J, with 13 bases between. CDR3 in amino acids: CASSLPRELTEAFF. CDR3 coding DNA: TGTGCCAGCAGCTTGCCACGGGAGCTGACTGAAGCTTTCTTT.

The sample holds a few counts of this clone. The gene calls are TRBV7-2 and TRBJ2-7; D not resolved. The V end lost 1 base, the J end lost 2 bases, and 3 bases lay between the germline ends. The CDR3 length is 12 residues. Germline CDR1 SGHTA, CDR2 FQGNSA. CDR3 coding DNA: TGTGCCAGCAGCTTAGGCGCCTACGAGCAGTACTTC. This gives the protein CASSLGAYEQYF.

V is TRBV30 and J is TRBJ2-1; possible D gene TRBD1, 6 bases. The CDR3 covers 15 residues. V gave up 2 bases and J gave up 0 bases, with 11 bases separating them. Germline V gene sequence: CDR1 GTSNPN, CDR2 SVGIG (reference sequence). The CDR3 protein is CAWSHTGRSYNEQFF. The CDR3 nucleotides are TGTGCCTGGAGTCATACAGGGCGCTCCTACAATGAGCAGTTCTTC.

The V gene is TRBV13, the J gene TRBJ1-2; D gene ambiguous. The CDR3 is 14 amino acids. V was trimmed by 4 bases and J by 0 bases, leaving 9 bases between them. Germline V CDR1 and CDR2: PRHDT, FYEKMQ (reference sequence). In nucleotides, the CDR3 is TGTGCCAGCAGCTCCGGACTGACTAACTATGGCTACACCTTC. Amino acid sequence: CASSSGLTNYGYTF.

V and J are TRBV6-5 and TRBJ2-1; 9 nucleotides line up with TRBD2. The ends lost 4 bases at V and 4 bases at J; junction bases unmatched: 8. This CDR3 has 16 residues. Germline CDR1 and CDR2: MNHEY and SVGAGI. This CDR3 reads CASSSSRLAEYNEQFF. The DNA of the CDR3 is TGTGCCAGCAGTTCCTCCCGACTAGCGGAGTACAATGAGCAGTTCTTC.

The rearrangement links TRBV4-3 to TRBJ2-5; D gene uncertain. V lost 0 bases and J lost 4, with 12 bases in between. The CDR3 sequence is 15 residues long. Germline V CDR1 and CDR2: LGHNA, YSLEER. CDR3 sequence reads: CASSQDIGARETQYF. CDR3 bases: TGCGCCAGCAGCCAAGATATCGGAGCCCGAGAGACCCAGTACTTC.

The chain is built from TRBV2 and TRBJ1-2, with a possible D match to TRBD1 (5 bases). This CDR3 region has 15 residues. Germline values: CDR1 SNHLY, CDR2 FYNNEI. V was shortened by 6 bases and J by 0 bases, with 14 bases between the two germline ends. This CDR3 reads CASRLNRPANYGYTF. DNA for the CDR3: TGTGCCAGCAGGCTAAACAGGCCAGCTAACTATGGCTACACCTTC.

The chain links TRBV7-6 to TRBJ1-1, with TRBD1 identical over 8 bases. Trimming removed 5 bases from V and 0 bases from J; junction bases left unmatched: 2. This CDR3 region has 14 residues. Germline V gene lookup returns CDR1 SGHVS and CDR2 FNYEAQ. In nucleotides, the CDR3 is TGTGCCAGCAGCCTGGGACAGGTGAACACTGAAGCTTTCTTT. This gives the protein CASSLGQVNTEAFF.

The rearrangement uses TRBV28 and TRBJ2-2, with TRBD1 identical over 7 bases. CDR3 length: 21 residues. Germline V gene lookup returns CDR1 MDHEN and CDR2 SYDVKM. After removal of 1 base from V and 5 bases from J, the junction contained 22 bases not matched to a gene. In DNA form, the CDR3 reads TGTGCCAGCAGTTTATCCCCATACCACCCCGACAGGGTTTTAAGAACCGGGGAGCTGTTTTTT. This sequence encodes CASSLSPYHPDRVLRTGELFF.

The V call is TRBV5-4, the J call TRBJ1-3; D remains ambiguous. CDR3 length: 14 residues. Looked up from germline, CDR1 is SGHNT and CDR2 is YYREEE (reference sequence). V lost 2 bases and J 2 bases, leaving 8 bases between the germline ends. CDR3 sequence (DNA): TGTGCCAGCAGCTTATACGGTACTGGAAACACCATATATTTT. Protein product: CASSLYGTGNTIYF.

This clone was seen a few times. The chain joins TRBV5-1 to TRBJ2-2, with a weak D call TRBD1 (5 bases). The CDR3 length is 15 residues. The germline V and J ends were trimmed by 0 bases and 4 bases, with 10 bases remaining between them. Germline-derived CDR1 and CDR2 are SGHRS and YFSETQ. CDR3 loop: CASSLAQGVTGELFF. Here the CDR3 DNA reads TGCGCCAGCAGCTTGGCCCAAGGGGTCACCGGGGAGCTGTTTTTT.

The gene calls are TRBV7-6 and TRBJ1-6; no firm D call. V shed 1 base and J shed 3 bases, with 10 bases lying between them. This CDR3 is built from 16 residues. Germline values: CDR1 SGHVS, CDR2 FNYEAQ. In DNA form, the CDR3 reads TGTGCCAGCAGCTTAGAAGAGAGATACTATAATTCACCCCTCCACTTT. Its protein product is CASSLEERYYNSPLHF.

The chain links TRBV9 to TRBJ1-1; D may be TRBD1 (5 bases). The V gene lost 0 bases and the J gene lost 2 bases, with 17 bases spanning the gap. This CDR3 has 17 residues. Germline-derived CDR1 and CDR2 are SGDLS and YYNGEE. The DNA for the CDR3 is TGTGCCAGCAGCGTAGATTGCATTCGGGACTCAAACACTGAAGCTTTCTTT. The encoded protein is CASSVDCIRDSNTEAFF.

V usage is TRBV6-5 and J usage is TRBJ2-6, with a weak D call TRBD2 (5 bases). This CDR3 spans 15 amino acids. The germline V gene encodes CDR1 MNHEY and CDR2 SVGAGI. Trimming stripped 2 bases from V and 1 base from J, with 6 bases between. This chain's CDR3 is CASSYTGSGANVLTF. The CDR3 DNA reads TGTGCCAGCAGTTACACGGGGTCTGGGGCCAACGTCCTGACTTTC.